This T cell receptor (beta chain) was observed in a study of T cells in localized non-small cell lung cancer. With 1 base removed from V and 5 bases from J, the gap between germline ends came to 11 bases. Germline V gene data show CDR1 as MGHRA and CDR2 as YSYEKL. This CDR3 region has 14 residues. Using immunoSEQ multiplex PCR, the repertoire was profiled, and TCRdb retains in-frame clones only, with some absent. Of approximately 11,000 clones in the sample, 29% were seen once. The rearrangement joins TRBV4-1 to TRBJ1-2; unclear D gene. The source was lung tumor tissue, collected before any cancer treatment. The origin of this receptor is a man between 40 and 69 years old with stage I lung adenocarcinoma. CDR3 sequence (DNA): TGCGCCAGCAGCCAAGTACTGGCCTCTTATGGCTACACCTTC. It encodes CASSQVLASYGYTF.